This entry lists 16 T cell receptor beta chains sequenced from one sample in a study of tumor and adjacent non-tumor tissue in lung cancer (dated by TCRdb to between 2017 and 2018). Libraries were prepared through multiplex PCR. Sequenced on an Illumina HiSeq 2500. Following protocols modified from ARM-PCR, the researchers constructed TCRbeta libraries through three rounds of nested PCR with primers (Table S4). In-frame beta chains were kept once TCRdb had trimmed the public reads at Q25 with fastp and called clones with MiXCR. Every distinct CDR3 protein forms one entry, paired with its most common genes and DNA. This sample gives approximately 79,000 distinct CDR3 sequences in total; approximately 72% of them show up just once. The ten top clones hold approximately 9.5% of the sample. RNA was isolated from bulk unsorted tissue, and RNA quality was assessed with a NanoDrop ND-1000 and an Agilent 2100.

Sequenced sample: lung tumor tissue. The receptors come from a middle-aged woman with non-small cell lung cancer.

Regarding this clonotype: A read error may produce the germline difference seen at one junction end. The gene calls are TRBV11-2 and TRBJ2-1, with D maybe TRBD2 (6 bases). The germline V gene encodes CDR1 SGHAT and CDR2 FQNNGV. CDR3 length: 15 amino acids. The CDR3 here is CASSFTSRLYNKQFF. CDR3 bases: TGTGCCAGCAGCTTTACTAGCAGGCTCTACAATAAGCAATTCTTC.

The rearrangement joins TRBV10-3 to TRBJ1-1; no clear D gene. Germline loops: CDR1 ENHRY, CDR2 SYGVKD. The CDR3 contains 13 residues. Trimming shortened V by 3 bases and J by 6 bases, and 11 bases separated the two germline ends. CDR3: CAISETARSEAFF. The CDR3 DNA reads TGTGCCATCAGTGAAACCGCTCGTTCTGAAGCTTTCTTT.

Turning to this clonotype: A read error is likely, as this CDR3 ends without the conserved phenylalanine or tryptophan. It is unclear where the CDR3 begins or ends on the DNA, so no DNA is shown, and the CDR3 is as TCRdb lists it. This CDR3 reads CASSSRHSEVFL. This chain joins TRBV11-2 and TRBJ1-1. Germline V lookup: CDR1 SGHAT, CDR2 FQNNGV. Counting both end residues, the CDR3 totals 12 amino acids.

Regarding this clonotype: Here the CDR3 omits its conserved ending phenylalanine or tryptophan, so a read error is the likely source. The V and J genes are TRBV11-2 and TRBJ2-5; possible D gene TRBD2, 6 bases. This CDR3 spans 16 amino acids. Germline V lookup: CDR1 SGHAT, CDR2 FQNNGV. Here the CDR3 reads CASSIVGRRAQETQYL. The CDR3 DNA is TGTGCCAGCAGCATAGTTGGGCGGAGGGCCCAAGAAACCCAGTACTTG.

This clonotype was observed a handful of times. A clone one base away is much larger, so this may be a read error. CDR3 nucleotides: TGTGCCAGCAGCCGTCCCGACAGGAACTACCAGCAGTACTTC. Amino acids: CASSRPDRNYQQYF. V usage is TRBV12-3 or TRBV12-4 and J usage is TRBJ2-7; maybe TRBD1 (6 bases). The CDR3 consists of 14 residues.

This clonotype was seen at least ten times. This rearrangement joins TRBV11-1 to TRBJ1-1, with D possibly matching TRBD1 (6 bases). V was pared by 3 bases and J by 0 bases, with 14 bases between. Germline V gives CDR1 SGHAT, CDR2 FQDESV (reference sequence). The CDR3 sequence is 16 residues long. The CDR3 loop is CASSLMGGSVNTEAFF. For the CDR3, the DNA is TGTGCCAGCAGCTTGATGGGGGGCTCGGTGAACACTGAAGCTTTCTTT.

Comment on this clonotype: The germline gene is not matched at one end of the junction; a read error may be the cause. The chain joins TRBV11-1 to TRBJ2-7; the match to TRBD1 covers 7 bases. The CDR3 runs 14 residues. Germline-derived CDR1 and CDR2 are SGHAT and FQDESV (reference sequence). Here the CDR3 DNA reads TGTGTCAGAAGCCGGGGACAGAGCTCCCACGAGCAGTACTTC. Translation gives CVRSRGQSSHEQYF.

This CDR3 reads CASSLGDPGCGKLFF. In DNA, the CDR3 is TGTGCCAGCAGCTTGGGGGACCCAGGATGTGGGAAACTGTTTTTT. The chain has TRBV12-3 or TRBV12-4 and TRBJ1-4, with D possibly TRBD1 on 5 matching bases. The CDR3 has 15 amino acids. The ends were cut back, 6 bases at V and 11 bases at J, with 22 bases in the middle.

This clonotype was observed at least ten times. The genes are TRBV20-1 and TRBJ2-5; the match to TRBD2 covers 11 bases. From germline, CDR1 is DFQATT and CDR2 SNEGSKA (reference sequence). The CDR3 has 16 residues. The V and J ends lost 7 bases and 5 bases, in that order; junction bases with no gene match: 15. Here the CDR3 reads CSDIPNLAGGGETQYF. CDR3 sequence (DNA): TGCAGTGACATCCCAAATCTAGCGGGAGGCGGGGAGACCCAGTACTTC.

This clonotype has only one observation. Because the CDR3 is missing its conserved closing phenylalanine or tryptophan, this is likely a read error. The rearrangement joins TRBV29-1 to TRBJ1-1, with unresolved D. CDR1 is SQVTM and CDR2 is ANQGSEA in the germline V gene. The CDR3 totals 11 residues. The V gene lost 6 bases and the J gene lost 4 bases, with 9 bases spanning the gap. Written as DNA, the CDR3 is TGCAGCGTGAGCCCAGGCACTGAAGCTTTCTAT. Encoded protein: CSVSPGTEAFY.

The V gene is TRBV2, the J gene TRBJ2-1, with unresolved D. CDR3 length: 16 residues. The germline V and J ends were trimmed by 8 bases and 4 bases, with 21 bases remaining between them. CDR1 is SNHLY, CDR2 FYNNEI, per germline. The CDR3 here is CASSLSSERIYNEQFF. CDR3 in DNA: TGTGCCAGCTCTCTCTCGTCGGAAAGAATATACAATGAGCAGTTCTTC.

This clonotype was observed once. At one end the junction does not follow the germline gene, possibly because of a read error. CDR3 sequence (DNA): TGTGCCAACAGCCCCCGCGCTTTAGTTGGGGGAGGTGAACAGTTCTTC. Protein product: CANSPRALVGGGEQFF. The V call is TRBV5-4, the J call TRBJ2-1; D may be TRBD2 (6 bases). The CDR3 has 16 residues. The germline CDR1 and CDR2 sequences are SGHNT and YYREEE (reference sequence).

A note on this clonotype: This may come from a read error, since a much larger clone is one base off. The gene calls are TRBV5-1 and TRBJ1-1; possible D gene TRBD1, 5 bases. V was trimmed by 4 bases and J by 7 bases, leaving 14 bases between them. CDR3 size: 13 residues. Germline assignment: CDR1 SGHRS and CDR2 YFSETQ. DNA of the CDR3: TGCGCCAGCAGCGTGACAGAACGCAATGAAGCTTTCTTT. Translating it yields CASSVTERNEAFF.

The table lists this clonotype with a few counts. A much larger clonotype is one base distant, so this may be a read error. This chain joins TRBV6-1 and TRBJ1-5; no clear D gene. The last part of the DNA fits TRBJ2-3 better; the J call may be wrong. Germline-derived CDR1 and CDR2 are MNHNS and SASEGT. The CDR3 has 14 residues. The CDR3 DNA reads as TGTGCCAGCAGTGAGGGCGGTGCGAATCAGCCCCAGTATTTT. Translation: CASSEGGANQPQYF.

As DNA, the CDR3 is TGTGCCAGCGCACGGGGGACTAACGGCTACGAGCAGTACTTC. This translates into CASARGTNGYEQYF. The J gene is TRBJ2-7, the V gene TRBV6-6, with 7 bases lining up with TRBD2. This CDR3 contains 14 residues. Looked up from germline, CDR1 is MNHNY and CDR2 is SVGAGI (reference sequence). With V trimmed by 8 bases and J by 3 bases, 10 bases remained unmatched.

Turning to this clonotype: A single base separates this from a much larger clone, so it may be a read error. The gene calls are TRBV20-1 and TRBJ2-3; the D call may be TRBD1 or TRBD2 (5 bases each). CDR1 is DFQATT and CDR2 is SNEGSKA in the germline V gene (reference sequence). V shed 0 bases and J shed 2 bases, with 15 bases lying between them. This CDR3 has 16 amino acids. The CDR3 spells CSARDWGKGDTDTQYF. CDR3 DNA sequence: TGCAGTGCTAGAGATTGGGGCAAGGGAGACACAGATACGCAGTATTTT.